The rows below give T cell receptor beta chains drawn from one sample of a study of cytomegalovirus exposure and HLA in healthy donors. TCRdb's copy holds only in-frame clones and misses some; the assay was immunoSEQ multiplex PCR. Here the sample spans about 230,000 clones, around 89% being singletons. Sequencing was performed on PBMCs. The receptors stem from a woman in her late teens or twenties in good health and CMV-seronegative. The CDR3 runs from the conserved cysteine through the conserved F or W. The D gene is left open where the match is weak. The size entry is marked missing in some rows and otherwise reads once, few, many or a size class.

D gene: TRBD2
V gene: TRBV2
J gene: TRBJ2-3
clone size: once
CDR3 protein: CASSDVSGGTTDTQYF
CDR3 DNA: TGTGCCAGCAGTGACGTTAGCGGGGGAACCACAGATACGCAGTATTTT

D gene: TRBD1
V gene: TRBV4-2
J gene: TRBJ1-3
clone size: -
CDR3 protein: CASSPSQGARGNTIYF
CDR3 DNA: TGTGCCAGCAGCCCATCACAGGGGGCGCGAGGAAACACCATATATTTT

D gene: TRBD1
V gene: TRBV5-4
J gene: TRBJ1-2
clone size: -
CDR3 protein: CASSLRTGRYNYGYTF
CDR3 DNA: TGTGCCAGCAGCTTGCGGACAGGGCGTTATAACTATGGCTACACCTTC

D gene: TRBD2
V gene: TRBV4-1
J gene: TRBJ2-3
clone size: -
CDR3 protein: CASSQLGWREKEDTQYF
CDR3 DNA: TGCGCCAGCAGCCAATTAGGGTGGCGGGAGAAAGAAGATACGCAGTATTTT

D gene: TRBD2
V gene: TRBV6-5
J gene: TRBJ2-5
clone size: -
CDR3 protein: CASSYLAGSKETQYF
CDR3 DNA: TGTGCCAGCAGTTATCTAGCGGGGTCGAAAGAGACCCAGTACTTC

D gene: TRBD2
V gene: TRBV29-1
J gene: TRBJ2-7
clone size: -
CDR3 protein: CSVYQPGGEQYF
CDR3 DNA: TGCAGCGTGTACCAGCCGGGGGGCGAGCAGTACTTC

D gene: -
V gene: TRBV29-1
J gene: TRBJ1-1
clone size: -
CDR3 protein: CSAGLGQGLEAFF
CDR3 DNA: TGCAGCGCCGGGTTGGGCCAGGGGCTTGAAGCTTTCTTT

D gene: TRBD2
V gene: TRBV5-1
J gene: TRBJ2-5
clone size: -
CDR3 protein: CASSSGRGGGETQYF
CDR3 DNA: TGCGCCAGCAGCTCCGGTAGGGGCGGGGGAGAGACCCAGTACTTC

D gene: -
V gene: TRBV7-9
J gene: TRBJ1-3
clone size: -
CDR3 protein: CASSLVAGTGNTIYF
CDR3 DNA: TGTGCCAGCAGCTTAGTTGCAGGGACTGGAAACACCATATATTTT

D gene: TRBD1
V gene: TRBV11-2
J gene: TRBJ2-5
clone size: -
CDR3 protein: CASSLNRGQETQYF
CDR3 DNA: TGTGCCAGCAGCTTAAACAGGGGCCAAGAGACCCAGTACTTC

D gene: -
V gene: TRBV10-3
J gene: TRBJ2-1
clone size: -
CDR3 protein: CAITSGLWSSYNEQFF
CDR3 DNA: TGTGCCATCACCTCGGGACTCTGGAGCTCCTACAATGAGCAGTTCTTC

D gene: TRBD1
V gene: TRBV12-5
J gene: TRBJ2-2
clone size: -
CDR3 protein: CASGHGQGLTGELFF
CDR3 DNA: TGTGCTAGTGGTCACGGACAGGGGCTCACCGGGGAGCTGTTTTTT

D gene: -
V gene: TRBV6-1
J gene: TRBJ1-1
clone size: -
CDR3 protein: CASLSPGTEAFF
CDR3 DNA: TGTGCCAGCTTATCCCCGGGCACTGAAGCTTTCTTT

D gene: TRBD2
V gene: TRBV18
J gene: TRBJ2-5
clone size: -
CDR3 protein: CASSPDGLAGGSQETQYF
CDR3 DNA: TGTGCCAGCTCACCAGACGGACTAGCGGGAGGGTCTCAAGAGACCCAGTACTTC

D gene: TRBD2
V gene: TRBV29-1
J gene: TRBJ2-1
clone size: few
CDR3 protein: CSGTPKTSGIYNEQFF
CDR3 DNA: TGCAGCGGCACCCCGAAGACTAGCGGTATTTACAATGAGCAGTTCTTC

D gene: TRBD2
V gene: TRBV6-5
J gene: TRBJ2-1
clone size: -
CDR3 protein: CASSLAGGPREQFF
CDR3 DNA: TGTGCCAGCAGTTTAGCGGGGGGGCCGCGGGAGCAGTTCTTC